A selection of T cell receptor beta chains follows, all from one sample in a study of CD8 T cells in Susac syndrome. TCRdb ran MiXCR on the immunoSEQ multiplex PCR reads and lists one entry per CDR3 protein. This sample carries roughly 200,000 distinct CDR3 sequences, around nine tenths of them seen once, and the ten largest clones take 0.087%. The source material was CD4+ T cells from PBMCs. Receptor source: a human donor with Susac syndrome. The CDR3 runs from the conserved cysteine through the conserved F or W. Each record gives: clone size, D gene, J gene, V gene, CDR3 protein, CDR3 DNA. The D gene is left open where the match is weak. Clone sizes are given selectively: once, few, many, or a class where the clone is expanded.

clone_size: -; d_call: -; j_call: TRBJ1-1; v_call: TRBV5-1; cdr3_aa: CASSTRVKNTEAFF; cdr3_nt: TGCGCCAGCAGCACCAGGGTGAAGAACACTGAAGCTTTCTTT
clone_size: -; d_call: TRBD2; j_call: TRBJ2-1; v_call: TRBV6-5; cdr3_aa: CASSYRGTMNYNEQFF; cdr3_nt: TGTGCCAGCAGTTACCGCGGGACTATGAACTACAATGAGCAGTTCTTC
clone_size: -; d_call: -; j_call: TRBJ1-2; v_call: TRBV12-3/TRBV12-4; cdr3_aa: CASSQGYGNYGYTF; cdr3_nt: TGTGCCAGCAGTCAGGGTTATGGGAACTATGGCTACACCTTC
clone_size: -; d_call: TRBD1; j_call: TRBJ2-3; v_call: TRBV19; cdr3_aa: CASKKTGVHTDTQYF; cdr3_nt: TGTGCCAGTAAGAAAACAGGGGTCCACACAGATACGCAGTATTTT
clone_size: -; d_call: -; j_call: TRBJ2-7; v_call: TRBV28; cdr3_aa: CASRRRTATYEQYF; cdr3_nt: TGTGCCAGCAGACGACGGACCGCGACCTACGAGCAGTACTTC
clone_size: -; d_call: -; j_call: TRBJ1-1; v_call: TRBV30; cdr3_aa: CAWGVTEAFF; cdr3_nt: TGTGCCTGGGGTGTCACTGAAGCTTTCTTT
clone_size: -; d_call: TRBD1; j_call: TRBJ2-2; v_call: TRBV10-3; cdr3_aa: CAISGTATGELFF; cdr3_nt: TGTGCCATCAGCGGGACAGCGACCGGGGAGCTGTTTTTT
clone_size: -; d_call: -; j_call: TRBJ2-7; v_call: TRBV10-3; cdr3_aa: CAISEGAKYSYEQYF; cdr3_nt: TGTGCCATCAGTGAGGGGGCTAAATACTCCTACGAGCAGTACTTC
clone_size: -; d_call: TRBD1; j_call: TRBJ2-3; v_call: TRBV2; cdr3_aa: CASSAGQGTDTQYF; cdr3_nt: TGTGCCAGCAGTGCGGGACAGGGGACAGATACGCAGTATTTT
clone_size: once; d_call: TRBD1; j_call: TRBJ1-4; v_call: TRBV20-1; cdr3_aa: CSVDREHPNEKLFF; cdr3_nt: TGCAGTGTAGACAGGGAACACCCTAATGAAAAACTGTTTTTT
clone_size: -; d_call: TRBD2; j_call: TRBJ2-7; v_call: TRBV7-7; cdr3_aa: CASSPGLAYSYEQYF; cdr3_nt: TGTGCTAGCAGCCCGGGACTAGCGTACTCCTACGAGCAGTACTTC
clone_size: -; d_call: -; j_call: TRBJ1-2; v_call: TRBV3-1; cdr3_aa: CASSQITGNYGYTF; cdr3_nt: TGTGCCAGCAGCCAGATCACAGGGAACTATGGCTACACCTTC
clone_size: -; d_call: TRBD2; j_call: TRBJ2-1; v_call: TRBV6-6; cdr3_aa: CASSTLAGGPGQFF; cdr3_nt: TGTGCCAGCAGTACCCTAGCGGGAGGGCCTGGGCAGTTCTTC
clone_size: -; d_call: TRBD2; j_call: TRBJ2-5; v_call: TRBV5-1; cdr3_aa: CASSLIGLALETQYF; cdr3_nt: TGCGCCAGCAGCTTGATCGGACTAGCGTTGGAGACCCAGTACTTC
clone_size: -; d_call: TRBD2; j_call: TRBJ2-5; v_call: TRBV2; cdr3_aa: CASSDSSGGETQYF; cdr3_nt: TGTGCCAGCAGTGACAGTAGCGGGGGAGAGACCCAGTACTTC
clone_size: -; d_call: -; j_call: TRBJ2-1; v_call: TRBV3-1; cdr3_aa: CASSQTTVDNEQFF; cdr3_nt: TGTGCCAGCAGCCAGACGACAGTAGACAATGAGCAGTTCTTC
clone_size: -; d_call: -; j_call: TRBJ1-6; v_call: TRBV21-1; cdr3_aa: CASSKVGQGGSPLHF; cdr3_nt: TGTGCCAGCAGCAAAGTTGGACAGGGTGGTTCACCCCTCCACTTT
clone_size: -; d_call: -; j_call: TRBJ1-6; v_call: TRBV10-3; cdr3_aa: CAIRGGAGSSPLHF; cdr3_nt: TGTGCCATCAGGGGGGGGGCAGGTTCTTCACCCCTCCACTTT
clone_size: -; d_call: TRBD2; j_call: TRBJ2-5; v_call: TRBV6-1; cdr3_aa: CASMTSSETQYF; cdr3_nt: TGTGCCAGCATGACTAGCTCAGAGACCCAGTACTTC
clone_size: -; d_call: -; j_call: TRBJ2-3; v_call: TRBV28; cdr3_aa: CASNTPGPDTQYF; cdr3_nt: TGTGCCAGCAACACCCCTGGCCCAGATACGCAGTATTTT
clone_size: -; d_call: TRBD1; j_call: TRBJ1-1; v_call: TRBV19; cdr3_aa: CASFNRGMNTEAFF; cdr3_nt: TGTGCCTCCTTTAACAGGGGAATGAACACTGAAGCTTTCTTT
clone_size: -; d_call: -; j_call: TRBJ2-1; v_call: TRBV29-1; cdr3_aa: CSVGPGGNNEQFF; cdr3_nt: TGCAGCGTTGGGCCAGGGGGGAACAATGAGCAGTTCTTC
clone_size: -; d_call: -; j_call: TRBJ1-5; v_call: TRBV12-3/TRBV12-4; cdr3_aa: CASSTGLENQPQHF; cdr3_nt: TGTGCCAGCAGTACAGGGTTAGAAAATCAGCCCCAGCATTTT
clone_size: once; d_call: TRBD2; j_call: TRBJ2-7; v_call: TRBV12-5; cdr3_aa: CASGPRLANEQYF; cdr3_nt: TGTGCTAGTGGTCCCCGACTAGCGAACGAGCAGTACTTC
clone_size: -; d_call: -; j_call: TRBJ2-7; v_call: TRBV6-1; cdr3_aa: CASSEHNAYEQYF; cdr3_nt: TGTGCCAGCAGTGAACACAATGCCTACGAGCAGTACTTC
clone_size: -; d_call: -; j_call: TRBJ2-2; v_call: TRBV3-1; cdr3_aa: CASSQDWAGTNTGELFF; cdr3_nt: TGTGCCAGCAGCCAAGACTGGGCGGGGACGAACACCGGGGAGCTGTTTTTT
clone_size: -; d_call: -; j_call: TRBJ2-1; v_call: TRBV7-9; cdr3_aa: CASSPLLRGSYNEQFF; cdr3_nt: TGTGCCAGCAGCCCATTATTGCGTGGCTCCTACAATGAGCAGTTCTTC
clone_size: once; d_call: -; j_call: TRBJ1-5; v_call: TRBV2; cdr3_aa: CASTRGQGINQPQHF; cdr3_nt: TGTGCCAGCACCCGGGGCCAGGGAATCAATCAGCCCCAGCATTTT
clone_size: -; d_call: TRBD1; j_call: TRBJ1-2; v_call: TRBV5-1; cdr3_aa: CASSIDRAFGYTF; cdr3_nt: TGCGCCAGCAGCATAGACAGGGCCTTCGGCTACACCTTC
clone_size: -; d_call: -; j_call: TRBJ1-1; v_call: TRBV5-1; cdr3_aa: CASSLGHMNTEAFF; cdr3_nt: TGCGCCAGCAGCTTGGGACACATGAACACTGAAGCTTTCTTT
clone_size: once; d_call: -; j_call: TRBJ1-4; v_call: TRBV9; cdr3_aa: CASSTGTATNEKLFF; cdr3_nt: TGTGCCAGCTCAACAGGGACTGCAACTAATGAAAAACTGTTTTTT
clone_size: -; d_call: -; j_call: TRBJ2-1; v_call: TRBV6-2/TRBV6-3; cdr3_aa: CASSYSTGQLEQFF; cdr3_nt: TGTGCCAGCAGTTACTCAACTGGGCAGCTTGAGCAGTTCTTC
clone_size: -; d_call: -; j_call: TRBJ2-5; v_call: TRBV30; cdr3_aa: CAWSVGSKTQYF; cdr3_nt: TGTGCCTGGAGTGTGGGGTCCAAGACCCAGTACTTC
clone_size: -; d_call: -; j_call: TRBJ2-1; v_call: TRBV3-1; cdr3_aa: CASSRGIAEQFF; cdr3_nt: TGTGCCAGCAGCCGGGGGATTGCAGAGCAGTTCTTC
clone_size: -; d_call: TRBD2; j_call: TRBJ2-1; v_call: TRBV20-1; cdr3_aa: CSASLAGDYRGNEQFF; cdr3_nt: TGCAGTGCTAGCTTAGCGGGAGACTACCGTGGCAATGAGCAGTTCTTC
clone_size: -; d_call: -; j_call: TRBJ2-3; v_call: TRBV28; cdr3_aa: CASTSGAGTDTQYF; cdr3_nt: TGTGCCAGCACTTCGGGGGCTGGCACAGATACGCAGTATTTT
clone_size: -; d_call: -; j_call: TRBJ2-3; v_call: TRBV6-5; cdr3_aa: CASSYRTSDTQYF; cdr3_nt: TGTGCCAGCAGCTATCGGACCTCAGATACGCAGTATTTT
clone_size: -; d_call: -; j_call: TRBJ2-1; v_call: TRBV3-1; cdr3_aa: CASSQVPSSYNEQFF; cdr3_nt: TGTGCCAGCAGCCAGGTTCCCAGCTCCTACAATGAGCAGTTCTTC
clone_size: -; d_call: -; j_call: TRBJ1-2; v_call: TRBV12-3/TRBV12-4; cdr3_aa: CASSLLGGGYTF; cdr3_nt: TGTGCCAGCAGTTTATTAGGGGGTGGCTACACCTTC
clone_size: -; d_call: -; j_call: TRBJ1-4; v_call: TRBV27; cdr3_aa: CASSFPGEKLFF; cdr3_nt: TGTGCCAGCAGTTTCCCAGGTGAAAAACTGTTTTTT
clone_size: once; d_call: -; j_call: TRBJ1-1; v_call: TRBV29-1; cdr3_aa: CSVVRNMNTEAFF; cdr3_nt: TGCAGCGTTGTGAGGAATATGAACACTGAAGCTTTCTTT
clone_size: -; d_call: -; j_call: TRBJ2-5; v_call: TRBV6-6; cdr3_aa: CASSLPTPDSQETQYF; cdr3_nt: TGTGCCAGCAGTCTACCTACGCCCGACTCTCAAGAGACCCAGTACTTC
clone_size: -; d_call: TRBD2; j_call: TRBJ2-5; v_call: TRBV7-9; cdr3_aa: CASSLSGLAGVETQYF; cdr3_nt: TGTGCCAGCAGCTTATCAGGACTAGCGGGAGTAGAGACCCAGTACTTC
clone_size: -; d_call: -; j_call: TRBJ1-2; v_call: TRBV4-1; cdr3_aa: CASSVAPGGGYTF; cdr3_nt: TGCGCCAGCAGCGTCGCGCCGGGGGGCGGCTACACCTTC
clone_size: -; d_call: -; j_call: TRBJ1-6; v_call: TRBV5-1; cdr3_aa: CASSLDTDRVAPLHF; cdr3_nt: TGCGCCAGCAGCTTGGACACGGACCGCGTGGCACCCCTCCACTTT
clone_size: -; d_call: -; j_call: TRBJ1-3; v_call: TRBV28; cdr3_aa: CASSFSGNTIYF; cdr3_nt: TGTGCCAGCAGTTTTTCAGGAAACACCATATATTTT
clone_size: -; d_call: -; j_call: TRBJ2-3; v_call: TRBV18; cdr3_aa: CASSPRQVTTDTQYF; cdr3_nt: TGTGCCAGCTCACCACGACAGGTCACAACAGATACGCAGTATTTT
clone_size: -; d_call: TRBD1; j_call: TRBJ2-7; v_call: TRBV19; cdr3_aa: CASSKQGNGVYEQYF; cdr3_nt: TGTGCCAGTAGTAAACAGGGGAATGGGGTATACGAGCAGTACTTC
clone_size: once; d_call: TRBD2; j_call: TRBJ2-3; v_call: TRBV2; cdr3_aa: CASQGLAVTDTQYF; cdr3_nt: TGTGCCAGCCAGGGACTAGCTGTCACAGATACGCAGTATTTT
clone_size: -; d_call: TRBD1; j_call: TRBJ2-7; v_call: TRBV5-4; cdr3_aa: CASSLQGAKQYF; cdr3_nt: TGTGCCAGCAGCCTACAGGGGGCCAAGCAGTACTTC
clone_size: -; d_call: TRBD1; j_call: TRBJ2-7; v_call: TRBV5-4; cdr3_aa: CASNFGDRFSYEQYF; cdr3_nt: TGTGCCAGCAACTTTGGGGACAGGTTTTCCTACGAGCAGTACTTC
clone_size: -; d_call: TRBD1; j_call: TRBJ1-5; v_call: TRBV7-8; cdr3_aa: CASSFLGTENQPQHF; cdr3_nt: TGTGCCAGCAGCTTCCTAGGGACAGAAAATCAGCCCCAGCATTTT
clone_size: -; d_call: -; j_call: TRBJ2-1; v_call: TRBV3-1; cdr3_aa: CASSQGGAYNEQFF; cdr3_nt: TGTGCCAGCAGCCAAGGGGGGGCCTACAATGAGCAGTTCTTC
clone_size: -; d_call: TRBD2; j_call: TRBJ2-3; v_call: TRBV4-2; cdr3_aa: CASSQEFKRGGRDGVDTQYF; cdr3_nt: TGTGCCAGCAGCCAAGAATTCAAGCGGGGGGGCCGTGATGGCGTGGATACGCAGTATTTT
clone_size: -; d_call: -; j_call: TRBJ1-5; v_call: TRBV19; cdr3_aa: CASSMWGSNQPQHF; cdr3_nt: TGTGCCAGTAGTATGTGGGGCAGCAATCAGCCCCAGCATTTT
clone_size: -; d_call: -; j_call: TRBJ2-5; v_call: TRBV5-1; cdr3_aa: CASSLEVIRQGGETQYF; cdr3_nt: TGCGCCAGCAGCTTGGAAGTTATACGGCAGGGTGGAGAGACCCAGTACTTC
clone_size: once; d_call: TRBD1; j_call: TRBJ1-5; v_call: TRBV12-3/TRBV12-4; cdr3_aa: CASSLAWDREQPQHF; cdr3_nt: TGTGCCAGCAGTTTAGCGTGGGACAGGGAGCAGCCCCAGCATTTT
clone_size: -; d_call: -; j_call: TRBJ2-7; v_call: TRBV11-2; cdr3_aa: CASSHGELQYF; cdr3_nt: TGTGCCAGCAGCCATGGGGAACTCCAGTACTTC
clone_size: once; d_call: TRBD2; j_call: TRBJ2-3; v_call: TRBV15; cdr3_aa: CATSRPLGASGATDTQYF; cdr3_nt: TGTGCCACCAGCAGACCCCTCGGGGCTAGCGGGGCCACAGATACGCAGTATTTT
clone_size: -; d_call: -; j_call: TRBJ2-5; v_call: TRBV11-2; cdr3_aa: CASSLLGVQYF; cdr3_nt: TGTGCCAGCAGCTTATTGGGGGTCCAGTACTTC